This record covers a single T cell receptor beta chain. Antigen unknown. The sample comes from a study of T cell repertoires in cytomegalovirus infection. In the study overall: Public TCR beta signatures provided an indication of both CMV infection and a matching HLA type.

TCRdb redid the calling of the reads with MiXCR, one entry per CDR3 protein. The profile covers more than 150,000 distinct CDR3 sequences, with around 20% appearing a single time and 2.5% to 3% taken by the ten largest. Study-wide results and caveats: CMV carriers with the relevant HLA were identified by cumulative public TCR beta family frequency. Clonotypes of TCR beta that were HLA-C-restricted and CMV-specific dominated the ex vivo response.

This CDR3 region has 15 residues. Germline CDR1 is SGHRS and CDR2 is YFSETQ. The V end was cut by 4 bases, the J end by 8 bases, with 19 bases between. Material: PBMCs. The chain recombines TRBV5-1 with TRBJ1-3; D is unresolved. The TCR sequence derives from a human donor in good health (CMV status not recorded). Some clones in this sample may be carry-over from other donors' samples. For the CDR3, the DNA is TGCGCCAGCAGCACATTGGGCCAATGGGAGGACACCATATATTTT. This encodes CASSTLGQWEDTIYF.